These 25 T cell receptor beta chains share one sample of origin, sequenced in a study of T cell responses to AZD1222 COVID-19 vaccine. Measured with immunoSEQ multiplex PCR; TCRdb has only the in-frame clones, and not every one. The sample records roughly 200,000 clones, around 94% being singletons. The sample here was peripheral blood, taken 28 days after the second dose of the MenACWY control vaccine. The source is an adult who received the MenACWY meningococcal vaccine as a control.

The chain links TRBV29-1 to TRBJ2-1; 14 bases match TRBD2. From germline, CDR1 is SQVTM and CDR2 ANQGSEA. This CDR3 has 16 amino acids. Trimming at V came to 3 bases and at J to 8 bases, leaving 9 bases not matched to a gene. In DNA, the CDR3 is TGCAGCGTTGAGACTCCGACTAGCGGGAGGGCCGATGAGCAGTTCTTC. This sequence encodes CSVETPTSGRADEQFF.

The V call is TRBV27, the J call TRBJ2-7; 9 nucleotides align to TRBD1. The germline CDR1 and CDR2 sequences are MNHEY and SMNVEV (reference sequence). Trimming removed 6 bases from V and 6 bases from J; junction bases left unmatched: 3. The CDR3 loop spans 12 amino acids. CDR3 bases: TGTGCCAGCAGCTCACAGGGGGCCGAGCAGTACTTC. This sequence encodes CASSSQGAEQYF.

The V and J genes are TRBV14 and TRBJ2-1, with D uncertain. The V end lost 2 bases, the J end lost 4 bases, and 9 bases lay between the germline ends. Per the germline V gene, CDR1 is SGHDN and CDR2 is FVKESK. The CDR3 contains 14 residues. CDR3: CASSQTAIYNEQFF. CDR3 in DNA: TGTGCCAGCAGCCAAACCGCGATATACAATGAGCAGTTCTTC.

The sample holds one count of this clone. The chain links TRBV3-1 (or the pseudogene TRBV3-2) to TRBJ2-4, with D perhaps given as TRBD1 or TRBD2 (6 bases each). The CDR3 length is 15 residues. The V and J ends lost 1 base and 6 bases respectively, with 13 bases between them. Germline CDR1 reads LGHDT; CDR2 reads YNNKEL (reference sequence). CDR3 protein: CASSQVTGGVNIQYF. The CDR3 DNA sequence: TGTGCCAGCAGCCAAGTGACAGGCGGGGTAAACATTCAGTACTTC.

V and J are TRBV5-1 and TRBJ1-2; D is unresolved. The germline V gene encodes CDR1 SGHRS and CDR2 YFSETQ. The germline V and J ends were trimmed by 4 bases and 4 bases, with 14 bases remaining between them. The CDR3 runs to 14 residues. CDR3 in amino acids: CASSERGLIYGYTF. The CDR3 DNA is TGCGCCAGCAGCGAAAGAGGACTGATCTATGGCTACACCTTC.

CDR3 DNA: TGTGCCAGCAGCCAATACCGGGCTTCCTACGAGCAGTACTTC. It specifies CASSQYRASYEQYF. This sequence joins TRBV14 and TRBJ2-7; no definite D call. Looked up from germline, CDR1 is SGHDN and CDR2 is FVKESK. The CDR3 consists of 14 residues. Trimming took off 2 bases at V and 1 base at J, with 9 bases between the two ends.

This clone has a single count. The rearrangement joins TRBV6-6 to TRBJ2-7; 13 positions match TRBD2. The CDR3 is 17 amino acids. Trimming removed 5 bases from V and 4 bases from J; junction bases left unmatched: 11. Germline CDR1 is MNHNY and CDR2 is SVGAGI (reference sequence). The DNA for the CDR3 is TGTGCCAGCAGTCCTAACAGGGGGACTAGCGGGGCGTACGAGCAGTACTTC. Protein sequence: CASSPNRGTSGAYEQYF.

This chain links TRBV28 with TRBJ2-7; 8 nucleotides align to TRBD1. The CDR3 runs 12 residues. Germline CDR1 reads MDHEN; CDR2 reads SYDVKM. V gave up 6 bases and J gave up 4 bases; unmatched junction bases: 2. The CDR3 protein is CASSRQGYEQYF. CDR3 in DNA: TGTGCCAGCAGCAGACAGGGGTACGAGCAGTACTTC.

The chain uses TRBV28 and TRBJ1-1; D gene unclear. The V gene's germline CDR1 is MDHEN and CDR2 SYDVKM. This CDR3 spans 14 amino acids. Trimming took 3 bases from V and 2 from J, leaving 10 bases between them. The CDR3 sequence: CASSFSPDNTEAFF. The CDR3 nucleotides are TGTGCCAGCAGTTTCTCCCCAGACAACACTGAAGCTTTCTTT.

The rearrangement joins TRBV5-4 to TRBJ2-7, with D possibly matching TRBD1 (5 bases). The germline V and J ends were trimmed by 4 bases and 4 bases, with 9 bases remaining between them. In germline, CDR1 is SGHNT, CDR2 YYREEE (reference sequence). CDR3 length: 12 amino acids. CDR3 DNA sequence: TGTGCCAGCAGCAGGGGTGATTACGAGCAGTACTTC. Translating it yields CASSRGDYEQYF.

The J gene is TRBJ2-1, the V gene TRBV9, with 7 bases lining up with TRBD1. The CDR3 spans 15 residues. Germline assignment: CDR1 SGDLS and CDR2 YYNGEE. The V gene end was trimmed by 3 bases and the J gene end by 1 base; junction bases not matched to a gene: 4. CDR3 in amino acids: CASSAETGSYNEQFF. The CDR3 DNA sequence: TGTGCCAGCAGCGCGGAGACAGGGTCCTACAATGAGCAGTTCTTC.

The genes are TRBV20-1 and TRBJ2-7; no clear D gene. Germline V lookup: CDR1 DFQATT, CDR2 SNEGSKA (reference sequence). Deletions cut 7 bases from V and 5 bases from J, with 6 bases between. CDR3 size: 9 residues. The CDR3 is CSVSDEQYF. The CDR3 DNA sequence: TGCAGTGTTTCAGACGAGCAGTACTTC.

The chain links TRBV30 to TRBJ2-7, with 7 bases that match TRBD1. The germline V gene encodes CDR1 GTSNPN and CDR2 SVGIG (reference sequence). The V gene end was trimmed by 0 bases and the J gene end by 0 bases; junction bases not matched to a gene: 11. The CDR3 is 17 amino acids. CDR3 residues: CAWSVALGGAFSYEQYF. The CDR3 DNA is TGTGCCTGGAGTGTAGCGTTAGGGGGCGCCTTCTCCTACGAGCAGTACTTC.

This CDR3 reads CAISDLYEQYF. The CDR3 DNA reads TGTGCCATCAGTGATCTCTACGAGCAGTACTTC. V usage is TRBV10-3 and J usage is TRBJ2-7; D is unclear. The CDR3 spans 11 residues. Looked up from germline, CDR1 is ENHRY and CDR2 is SYGVKD. Trimming removed 3 bases from V and 3 bases from J, with 3 bases in between.

The chain uses TRBV7-2 and TRBJ2-1, with 7 nucleotides matching TRBD2. The CDR3 loop spans 14 amino acids. Germline CDR1 and CDR2: SGHTA and FQGNSA. Trimming at V came to 4 bases and at J to 2 bases, leaving 2 bases not matched to a gene. The CDR3 region has the DNA TGTGCCAGCAGCTCCCTAGCGGCCTACAATGAGCAGTTCTTC. Residues: CASSSLAAYNEQFF.

The rearrangement links TRBV28 to TRBJ1-5; tentatively, D is TRBD1 (6 bases). V was trimmed by 5 bases and J by 0 bases, leaving 8 bases between them. The CDR3 is 14 amino acids. Germline V CDR1 and CDR2: MDHEN, SYDVKM. CDR3 coding DNA: TGTGCCAGCAGTACAGGGTTTAGCAATCAGCCCCAGCATTTT. Translating gives CASSTGFSNQPQHF.

The CDR3 spells CAWADRGNQPQHF. CDR3 DNA sequence: TGTGCCTGGGCCGACAGGGGCAATCAGCCCCAGCATTTT. The V call is TRBV30, the J call TRBJ1-5; 7 positions agree with TRBD1. The V gene end was trimmed by 5 bases and the J gene end by 2 bases; junction bases not matched to a gene: 3. Germline loops: CDR1 GTSNPN, CDR2 SVGIG (reference sequence). This CDR3 is built from 13 residues.

The chain couples TRBV5-1 to TRBJ2-3; 12 nucleotides agree with TRBD2. The ends lost 1 base at V and 4 bases at J; junction bases unmatched: 13. The CDR3 has 19 residues. CDR1 is SGHRS and CDR2 is YFSETQ in the germline V gene. The CDR3 here is CASSLWGSTSGGPSDTQYF. CDR3 nucleotide sequence: TGCGCCAGCAGCTTGTGGGGGAGCACTAGCGGGGGGCCCTCAGATACGCAGTATTTT.

The V and J genes are TRBV7-9 and TRBJ2-7; D possibly uses TRBD1 or TRBD2 (5 bases each). Germline V gene lookup returns CDR1 SEHNR and CDR2 FQNEAQ (reference sequence). The CDR3 runs 15 residues. Trimming pared 6 bases from V and 6 bases from J, leaving 21 bases between. CDR3 region: CASSLGENIGGEQYF. CDR3 in DNA: TGTGCCAGCAGTCTGGGGGAGAATATTGGGGGCGAGCAGTACTTC.

The rearrangement links TRBV7-3 to TRBJ2-5; 9 bases are shared with TRBD1. The CDR3 contains 14 residues. Germline V gene sequence: CDR1 SGHTA, CDR2 FQGTGA. J was trimmed by 5 bases and V by 5 bases; bases with no gene match: 6. CDR3 sequence (DNA): TGTGCCAGCAGCCTACAGGGGGCGCGGGAGACCCAGTACTTC. Amino acids: CASSLQGARETQYF.

This chain joins TRBV7-6 and TRBJ2-7; 14 nucleotides match TRBD2. This CDR3 has 14 amino acids. Germline CDR1 reads SGHVS; CDR2 reads FNYEAQ. Losses at the gene ends were 3 bases for V and 5 bases for J; bases not matched to a gene: 0. CDR3 in amino acids: CASSLGLAGDEQYF. The DNA of the CDR3 is TGTGCCAGCAGCTTGGGACTAGCGGGGGACGAGCAGTACTTC.

The genes are TRBV18 and TRBJ2-5, with 7 bases lining up with TRBD1. The CDR3 covers 16 residues. CDR1 KGHSH and CDR2 LQKENI come from the germline V gene. V was clipped by 1 base and J by 1 base; unmatched bases: 6. The CDR3 here is CASSPLPQGTQETQYF. In DNA, the CDR3 is TGTGCCAGCTCACCACTCCCACAGGGGACCCAAGAGACCCAGTACTTC.

The chain combines TRBV24-1 with TRBJ1-2; D not certain. In germline, CDR1 is KGHDR, CDR2 SFDVKD. This CDR3 spans 13 amino acids. Trimming shortened V by 4 bases and J by 2 bases, and 7 bases separated the two germline ends. The CDR3 protein is CATSESQNYGYTF. In DNA form, the CDR3 reads TGTGCCACCAGTGAGTCGCAGAACTATGGCTACACCTTC.

The V and J genes are TRBV5-4 and TRBJ1-4; perhaps TRBD1 as D (6 bases). This CDR3 has 16 amino acids. CDR1 SGHNT and CDR2 YYREEE come from the germline V gene (reference sequence). The germline V and J ends were trimmed by 2 bases and 5 bases, with 16 bases remaining between them. The CDR3 DNA follows: TGTGCCAGCAGCTTAGGACCGGGACAAAAAAATGAAAAACTGTTTTTT. Encoded protein: CASSLGPGQKNEKLFF.

This clone was detected only once. V and J are TRBV19 and TRBJ1-2, with 11 bases identical to TRBD1. In germline, CDR1 is LNHDA, CDR2 SQIVND (reference sequence). J was trimmed by 8 bases and V by 4 bases; bases with no gene match: 6. This CDR3 comprises 14 residues. CDR3 nucleotides: TGTGCCAGTAGTAAGGACAGGGGGCTGGACGGCTACACCTTC. This sequence encodes CASSKDRGLDGYTF.